This T cell receptor (beta chain) was sequenced in a study of CD4 T cells in relation to SARS-CoV-2 and coronaviruses. Clones were sequenced by immunoSEQ multiplex PCR, and TCRdb holds only the in-frame ones, with some missing. The sample shows about 40,000 clones, about 86% of them seen only once. The CDR3 sequence is 14 residues long. Per germline, CDR1 LGHNT and CDR2 FRNRAP. The V end was cut by 1 base, the J end by 4 bases, with 9 bases between. Regarding the study as a whole: Culture-expanded clones reflect memory recall rather than primary priming during culture. No donor gave both pre-pandemic and post-infection samples.

In regard to this clone: Its antigen is still unknown.

The sample comprised naive CD4+ T cells from PBMCs, cultured in vitro. Subset meaning: naive CD4+ T cells isolated by negative enrichment. The sequence came from an adult with COVID-19. The chain employs TRBV12-5 and TRBJ2-3; D is possibly TRBD1 (6 bases). The CDR3 DNA reads TGTGCTAGTGGTTTGGGCAGGGGTCCAGATACGCAGTATTTT. This sequence encodes CASGLGRGPDTQYF.